Detailed here is one T cell receptor (beta chain). Its antigen is unknown. The entry originates in a study of OX40 agonist ivuxolimab in advanced cancers. Study observations and caveats: Relative to CD4+, CD8+ T cells held more expanded clones on average.

Excluded were patients having autoimmune disease history or systemic immunosuppression. Blood was sampled at baseline, cycle 4 day 1, and cycle 7 day 1. Clones were read by immunoSEQ multiplex PCR, and TCRdb kept only the in-frame ones, dropping some. The sample includes 45,000 to 60,000 clones, approximately 90% of them seen just once. The CDR3 contains 15 residues. CDR1 and CDR2 from the germline V gene are LGHNA and YSLEER. Losses at the gene ends were 3 bases for V and 1 base for J; bases not matched to a gene: 0. The chain uses TRBV4-3 and TRBJ1-5, with 10 bases that match TRBD1. Sequencing was performed on CD4+ or CD8+ T cells sorted from blood, taken in a trial of the OX40 agonist ivuxolimab. This TCR was sampled from an adult with an advanced solid tumor such as melanoma, head and neck, liver or kidney cancer. CDR3 loop: CASSQDRGSNQPQHF. For the CDR3, the DNA is TGCGCCAGCAGCCAGGACAGGGGGAGCAATCAGCCCCAGCATTTT.